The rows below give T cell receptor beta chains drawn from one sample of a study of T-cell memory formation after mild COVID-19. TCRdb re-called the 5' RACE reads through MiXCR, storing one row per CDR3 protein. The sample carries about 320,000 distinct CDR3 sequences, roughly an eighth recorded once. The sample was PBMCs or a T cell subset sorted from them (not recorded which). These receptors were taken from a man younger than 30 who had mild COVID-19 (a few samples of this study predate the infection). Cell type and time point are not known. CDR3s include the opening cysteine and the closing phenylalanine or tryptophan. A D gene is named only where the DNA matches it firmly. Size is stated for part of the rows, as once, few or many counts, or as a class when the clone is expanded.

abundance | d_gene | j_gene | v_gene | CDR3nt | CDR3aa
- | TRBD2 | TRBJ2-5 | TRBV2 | TGTGCCAGCAGTAGGGGACTAGCGGGGGTGGAGACCCAGTACTTC | CASSRGLAGVETQYF
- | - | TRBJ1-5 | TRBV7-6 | TGTGCCAGCAGCCGGGCGGATAATAGCAATCAGCCCCAGCATTTT | CASSRADNSNQPQHF
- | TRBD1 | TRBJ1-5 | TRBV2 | TGTGCCAGTCAAGGACAGGAACGCAATCAGCCCCAGCATTTT | CASQGQERNQPQHF
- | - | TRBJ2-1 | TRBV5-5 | TGTGCCAGCAGCTCCCGCGTAGGGGTCACCTACAATGAGCAGTTCTTC | CASSSRVGVTYNEQFF
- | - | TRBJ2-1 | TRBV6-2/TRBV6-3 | TGTGCCAGCAGTCACCCCGACAGGGAGCAGTTCTTC | CASSHPDREQFF
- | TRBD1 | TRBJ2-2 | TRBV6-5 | TGTGCCAGCAGTTGGACAGGTTTGACCGGGGAGCTGTTTTTT | CASSWTGLTGELFF
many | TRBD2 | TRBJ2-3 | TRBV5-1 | TGCGCCAGTCTACTAGCGGACTACACAGATACGCAGTATTTT | CASLLADYTDTQYF
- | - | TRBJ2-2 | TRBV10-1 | TGCGCCAGCAGAGGACCGAGCGGGGAGCTGTTTTTT | CASRGPSGELFF
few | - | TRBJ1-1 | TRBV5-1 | TGCGCCAGCAGCTTGTACGGGGCGGGCCCTGAAGCTTTCTTT | CASSLYGAGPEAFF
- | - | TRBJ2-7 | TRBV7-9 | TGTGCCAGCAGCCATGAGTTGGAGCAGTACTTC | CASSHELEQYF
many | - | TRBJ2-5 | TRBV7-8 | TGTGCCAGCAGCTTATTCTCAGAGACCCAGTACTTC | CASSLFSETQYF
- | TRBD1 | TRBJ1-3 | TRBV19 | TGTGCCAGCAGTTCCGGACAGGGGCTTGTCGGTGGAAACACCATATATTTT | CASSSGQGLVGGNTIYF
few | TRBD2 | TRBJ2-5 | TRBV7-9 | TGTGCCAGCAGCCCAGGGACTAGCGGGGGCCCGTACCAAGAGACCCAGTACTTC | CASSPGTSGGPYQETQYF
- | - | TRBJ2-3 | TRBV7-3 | TGTGCCAGCAGTCGAGCTGGGGATACGCAGTATTTT | CASSRAGDTQYF
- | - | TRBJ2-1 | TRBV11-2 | TGTGCCAGCAGCTATATGGGTGAGCAGTTCTTC | CASSYMGEQFF
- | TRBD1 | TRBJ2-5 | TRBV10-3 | TGTGCCATCAGTCATAGACAGGGTCAAGAGACCCAGTACTTC | CAISHRQGQETQYF
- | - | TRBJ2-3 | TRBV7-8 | TGTGCCAGCAGCAGCGTAGCGACGCAGTATTTT | CASSSVATQYF
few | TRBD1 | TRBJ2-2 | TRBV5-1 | TGCGCCAGCAGCCCGCCGGGACAGGGAGCCACCGGGGAGCTGTTTTTT | CASSPPGQGATGELFF
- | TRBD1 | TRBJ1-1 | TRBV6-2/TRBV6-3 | TGTGCCAGCAGCCTACGGGACAGGGCGAACACTGAAGCTTTCTTT | CASSLRDRANTEAFF
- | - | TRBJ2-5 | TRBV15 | TGTGCCACCAGCAGAGATCCTCCCGGGGCGGGGGCACCCCAAGAGACCCAGTACTTC | CATSRDPPGAGAPQETQYF
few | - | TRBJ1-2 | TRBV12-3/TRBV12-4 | TGTGCCAGCAGTTCACTCCCCACTGGCTACACCTTC | CASSSLPTGYTF
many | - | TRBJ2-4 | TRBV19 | TGTGCCAGTGGAGGGGGGCTGGGCATTCAGTACTTC | CASGGGLGIQYF
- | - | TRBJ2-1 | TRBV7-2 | TGTGCCAGCCGGGCCGGGGATGAGCAGTTCTTC | CASRAGDEQFF
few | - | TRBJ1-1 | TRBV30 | TGTGCCTGGAGTGTTCAGGGATTGGCTTTCTTT | CAWSVQGLAFF
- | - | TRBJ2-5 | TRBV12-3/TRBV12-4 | TGTGCCAGCAGTTCCTCTGGAAAGGGGGGAGAGACCCAGTACTTC | CASSSSGKGGETQYF
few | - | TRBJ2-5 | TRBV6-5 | TGTGCCAGCAGTTATTTAGGCCAGACCCAGTACTTC | CASSYLGQTQYF
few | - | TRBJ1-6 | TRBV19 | TGTGCCAGTAGCGGGACGCCGAGGGGCTCACCCCTCCACTTT | CASSGTPRGSPLHF
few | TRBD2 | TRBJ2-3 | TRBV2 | TGTGCCAGCAGCCTGGGACTAGCGGTCACAGATACGCAGTATTTT | CASSLGLAVTDTQYF
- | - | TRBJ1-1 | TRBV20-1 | TGCAGTGCTAGAGATGGGGGCCCGATCACTGAAGCTTTCTTT | CSARDGGPITEAFF
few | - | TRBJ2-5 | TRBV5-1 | TGCGCCAGCAGCTGGGACAACCAAGAGACCCAGTACTTC | CASSWDNQETQYF
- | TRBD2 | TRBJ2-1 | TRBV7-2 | TGTGCCAGCAGCTCCATTAGCGGGGGTGGGAATGAGCAGTTCTTC | CASSSISGGGNEQFF
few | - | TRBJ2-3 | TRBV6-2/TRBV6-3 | TGTGCCAGCAGACTAGATACAGATACGCAGTATTTT | CASRLDTDTQYF
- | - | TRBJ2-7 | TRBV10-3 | TGTGCCATCAGTCCAAGGGGGGACGAGCAGTACTTC | CAISPRGDEQYF
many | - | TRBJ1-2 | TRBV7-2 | TGTGCCAGCAGCTCCTGGATACGGGGCTACACCTTC | CASSSWIRGYTF
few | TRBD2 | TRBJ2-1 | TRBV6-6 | TGTGCCAGCAGTTACTCCCTAGCGGGGGGATTCAATGAGCAGTTCTTC | CASSYSLAGGFNEQFF